This TCR beta chain emerged from a study of blood T cells in healthy people across ages. V lost 7 bases and J lost 5; bases outside the gene matches: 17. Germline V gene data show CDR1 as SQVTM and CDR2 as ANQGSEA. The length of the CDR3 is 16 residues. For the second PCR, which ran for 7 to 11 cycles, a sample-barcoded 5' primer and a J-beta primer mix were used. One entry per CDR3 protein results from TCRdb running MiXCR on the 5' RACE reads. The table lists approximately 400,000 distinct CDR3 sequences, 50% to 60% of them singletons. The chain couples TRBV29-1 to TRBJ2-3; 8 positions match TRBD2. The specimen was blood. The receptor comes from a man in his sixties in good health. The CDR3 region has the DNA TGCAGCGCCCTAAACCCGGGACTAGGCAGTTTAGATACGCAGTATTTT. Residues: CSALNPGLGSLDTQYF.